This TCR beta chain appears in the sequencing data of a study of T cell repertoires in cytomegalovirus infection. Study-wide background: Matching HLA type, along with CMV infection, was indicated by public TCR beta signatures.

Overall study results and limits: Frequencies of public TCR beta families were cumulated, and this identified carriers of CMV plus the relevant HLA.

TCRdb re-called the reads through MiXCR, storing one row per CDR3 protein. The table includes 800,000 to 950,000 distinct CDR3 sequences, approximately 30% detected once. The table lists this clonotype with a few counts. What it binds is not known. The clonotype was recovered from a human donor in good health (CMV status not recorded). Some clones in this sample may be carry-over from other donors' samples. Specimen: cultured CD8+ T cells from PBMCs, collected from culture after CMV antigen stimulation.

CDR3 sequence (DNA): TGTGCCAGCAGTTTATTGGGAACCCACGAGCAGTACTTC. Translating it yields CASSLLGTHEQYF. V usage is TRBV27 and J usage is TRBJ2-7; D remains ambiguous. The ends were cut back, 1 base at V and 5 bases at J, with 9 bases in the middle. Per the germline V gene, CDR1 is MNHEY and CDR2 is SMNVEV (reference sequence). The CDR3 sequence is 13 residues long.